The rows below give T cell receptor beta chains drawn from one sample of a study of blood T cell repertoires in COVID-19. Libraries were prepared by immunoSEQ multiplex PCR; TCRdb keeps only in-frame clonotypes and omits some of them. Of roughly 60,000 clones in the sample, approximately 80% are singletons; the top ten hold 14% to 15%. Source material: peripheral blood. The origin of the receptors is a man older than 75 with acute or convalescent COVID-19. CDR3s include the opening cysteine and the closing phenylalanine or tryptophan. The order of the fields is CDR3 protein, CDR3 DNA, J gene, D gene, clone size, V gene. The D gene is left open where the match is weak. Clone size appears in some rows only: once, few, many, or a class for an expanded clone.

CASSLGSQGINEQYF | TGCGCCAGCAGCTTGGGGTCTCAGGGTATTAACGAGCAGTACTTC | TRBJ2-7 | - | once | TRBV5-1
CASSLAGTGGPLSGNTIYF | TGCGCCAGCAGCTTGGCCGGGACAGGGGGCCCACTCTCTGGAAACACCATATATTTT | TRBJ1-3 | TRBD1 | - | TRBV5-1
CASSPQRGGTDTQYF | TGTGCCAGCTCACCCCAGCGGGGGGGCACAGATACGCAGTATTTT | TRBJ2-3 | TRBD2 | - | TRBV18
CAIRMDNLNTEAFF | TGTGCCATCAGAATGGACAACTTGAACACTGAAGCTTTCTTT | TRBJ1-1 | - | - | TRBV10-3
CASSLAGRVNTEAFF | TGTGCCAGCAGCTTGGCGGGAAGGGTAAACACTGAAGCTTTCTTT | TRBJ1-1 | - | - | TRBV5-4
CASSQDGTVNYGYTF | TGTGCCAGCAGCCAAGATGGGACAGTTAACTATGGCTACACCTTC | TRBJ1-2 | TRBD1 | few | TRBV4-2
CASRLNRVGNSPLHF | TGTGCCAGCAGACTGAACAGGGTGGGGAATTCACCCCTCCACTTT | TRBJ1-6 | - | - | TRBV3-1/TRBV3-2
CASSPKDRGGGYTF | TGTGCCAGCAGCCCAAAGGACAGGGGGGGCGGCTACACCTTC | TRBJ1-2 | TRBD1 | few | TRBV3-1/TRBV3-2
CASSFDRGPLRGDTEAFF | TGTGCCAGCAGCTTTGACAGGGGGCCTCTCCGGGGGGATACTGAAGCTTTCTTT | TRBJ1-1 | TRBD1 | - | TRBV5-8
CASSLDSLDTEAFF | TGCGCCAGCAGCTTGGATTCACTGGACACTGAAGCTTTCTTT | TRBJ1-1 | - | - | TRBV5-1
CASRLGCGYF | TGTGCCAGCAGGCTCGGGTGCGGATACTTC | TRBJ2-7 | - | - | TRBV21-1
CASSLTPGGSYNSPLHF | TGCGCCAGCAGCCTCACCCCCGGCGGCTCCTATAATTCACCCCTCCACTTT | TRBJ1-6 | - | - | TRBV5-1
CAISDPGHQNTEAFF | TGTGCCATCAGTGACCCGGGACACCAGAACACTGAAGCTTTCTTT | TRBJ1-1 | - | - | TRBV10-3
CASSLFASGETDTQYF | TGCGCCAGCAGCTTGTTCGCTAGCGGGGAAACAGATACGCAGTATTTT | TRBJ2-3 | TRBD2 | - | TRBV5-1
CSASGGGQTNYGYTF | TGCAGTGCTAGTGGGGGGGGACAAACTAACTATGGCTACACCTTC | TRBJ1-2 | - | - | TRBV20-1
CASSLLDRSSSGNTIYF | TGCGCCAGCAGCTTGTTGGACAGATCGAGCTCTGGAAACACCATATATTTT | TRBJ1-3 | - | - | TRBV5-1
CASSQDPFYRGVGNTEAFF | TGTGCCAGCAGCCAAGATCCCTTTTACAGGGGGGTAGGAAACACTGAAGCTTTCTTT | TRBJ1-1 | TRBD1 | - | TRBV4-2
CSASAWRQGAEAFF | TGCAGTGCTAGTGCCTGGCGGCAGGGGGCTGAAGCTTTCTTT | TRBJ1-1 | TRBD1 | once | TRBV20-1
CASSSGATNEKLFF | TGTGCCAGCAGCTCCGGGGCAACTAATGAAAAACTGTTTTTT | TRBJ1-4 | - | - | TRBV3-1/TRBV3-2
CASSEAHQVRGYGYTF | TGTGCCAGCAGTGAAGCGCATCAGGTCCGGGGCTATGGCTACACCTTC | TRBJ1-2 | - | - | TRBV6-1
CASSLGRVETQYF | TGTGCCAGCAGTTTAGGGAGGGTAGAGACCCAGTACTTC | TRBJ2-5 | - | - | TRBV12-3/TRBV12-4
CASSEGSNYGYTF | TGTGCCAGCAGTGAGGGCAGTAACTATGGCTACACCTTC | TRBJ1-2 | - | once | TRBV2
CASSEFLAGGDEQFF | TGTGCCAGCAGTGAATTCCTAGCGGGGGGGGATGAGCAGTTCTTC | TRBJ2-1 | TRBD2 | - | TRBV2
CASRPGLAGGGTDTQYF | TGTGCCAGCAGACCAGGACTAGCGGGGGGGGGCACAGATACGCAGTATTTT | TRBJ2-3 | TRBD2 | - | TRBV5-4
CASSLVRGAADTQYF | TGTGCCAGCAGCTTGGTCCGGGGGGCGGCAGATACGCAGTATTTT | TRBJ2-3 | - | few | TRBV5-4
CAAGPGGGSYNEQFF | TGTGCCGCGGGCCCGGGGGGGGGTTCCTACAATGAGCAGTTCTTC | TRBJ2-1 | TRBD2 | - | TRBV6-5
CASSPDRVQDEQYF | TGTGCCAGCAGCCCCGACAGGGTACAGGACGAGCAGTACTTC | TRBJ2-7 | TRBD1 | - | TRBV3-1/TRBV3-2
CASSSTGGPYEQYF | TGTGCCAGCAGTTCTACAGGGGGACCCTACGAGCAGTACTTC | TRBJ2-7 | TRBD1 | - | TRBV6-2/TRBV6-3
CASSYPGQGDHEQYF | TGTGCCAGCAGTTATCCGGGACAGGGGGACCACGAGCAGTACTTC | TRBJ2-7 | TRBD1 | - | TRBV11-2
CASSESEVNYGYTF | TGTGCCAGCAGTGAATCTGAGGTGAACTATGGCTACACCTTC | TRBJ1-2 | - | - | TRBV2
CASIRGQRNTEAFF | TGTGCCAGCATCCGGGGACAGAGGAACACTGAAGCTTTCTTT | TRBJ1-1 | TRBD1 | - | TRBV6-5
CASSPGLGSGYTF | TGCGCCAGCAGCCCCGGACTGGGGTCAGGCTACACCTTC | TRBJ1-2 | - | - | TRBV5-1
CASSKTSGSYEQYF | TGTGCCAGTAGTAAAACTAGCGGATCCTACGAGCAGTACTTC | TRBJ2-7 | TRBD2 | - | TRBV19
CASSMTSGGFQETQYF | TGTGCCAGCAGCATGACTAGCGGGGGTTTCCAAGAGACCCAGTACTTC | TRBJ2-5 | TRBD2 | - | TRBV9
CASGLEYNERFF | TGTGCTAGTGGTTTGGAATACAATGAGCGGTTCTTC | TRBJ2-1 | - | - | TRBV12-5
CASKGLAGGRLQETQYF | TGTGCCAGTAAGGGACTAGCGGGGGGGCGGCTCCAAGAGACCCAGTACTTC | TRBJ2-5 | TRBD2 | - | TRBV19
CASSIWTGTYTDTQYF | TGTGCCAGTAGTATATGGACAGGTACCTACACAGATACGCAGTATTTT | TRBJ2-3 | TRBD1 | - | TRBV19
CASSLVVGHDQETQYF | TGCGCCAGCAGCTTGGTTGTGGGACATGATCAAGAGACCCAGTACTTC | TRBJ2-5 | - | - | TRBV5-1
CASSPPTGDTEAFF | TGCGCCAGCAGCCCCCCGACAGGGGACACTGAAGCTTTCTTT | TRBJ1-1 | TRBD1 | - | TRBV4-1
CASSLGSMGQNTEAFF | TGTGCCAGCAGCTTAGGGTCGATGGGACAGAACACTGAAGCTTTCTTT | TRBJ1-1 | - | - | TRBV11-2
CASSRDRVNEKLFF | TGTGCCAGTAGTAGGGACAGGGTTAATGAAAAACTGTTTTTT | TRBJ1-4 | TRBD1 | - | TRBV19